This T cell receptor beta chain is from a study of blood T cell repertoires in COVID-19. The overall study: Acute and convalescent COVID-19 specimens originated in the United States, Italy and Spain.

Authors' data handling: How many nucleated cells were present was estimated from reference gene primer amplification. TCRdb's table, derived via immunoSEQ multiplex PCR, lists solely in-frame clones and lacks some. For V, J and clone size, that table is used; D and trimming come from the DNA. Seen here are around 370,000 clones, around 90% observed once, and the top ten hold roughly 6.8%. The CDR3 covers 15 residues. The germline CDR1 and CDR2 sequences are LGHNA and YSLEER. The ends lost 3 bases at V and 3 bases at J; junction bases unmatched: 3. Sequenced material: peripheral blood. V usage is TRBV4-3 and J usage is TRBJ2-7, with TRBD2 identical over 12 bases. The TCR was taken from a man between 18 and 29 years old with active or convalescent COVID-19. CDR3 region: CASSQGLAGYYEQYF. Here the CDR3 DNA reads TGCGCCAGCAGCCAGGGACTAGCGGGTTACTACGAGCAGTACTTC.